A selection of T cell receptor beta chains follows, all from one sample in a study of T cell changes during pregnancy in multiple sclerosis. Profiling relied on immunoSEQ multiplex PCR, and the TCRdb table lists in-frame clones only, not all of them. The sample holds approximately 90,000 clones, approximately 89% seen once. The specimen was peripheral blood, collected before pregnancy. The origin of the receptors is a female donor with multiple sclerosis, enrolled in a pregnancy study. The CDR3 runs from the conserved cysteine through the conserved F or W. A D gene is named only where the DNA matches it firmly. Clone size is shown for a subset of rows, as once, few, many or a class of expanded clone.

size | J | V | D | DNA | CDR3
NA | TRBJ1-5 | TRBV10-1 | NA | TGCGCCAGCAGTGAGAGTACGTGGAGGGAAGACAATCAGCCCCAGCATTTT | CASSESTWREDNQPQHF
NA | TRBJ2-3 | TRBV30 | NA | TGTGCCTGGAGTCAGGGCTTATCAGATACGCAGTATTTT | CAWSQGLSDTQYF
NA | TRBJ2-5 | TRBV30 | TRBD1 | TGTGCCTGGAAGAGGGACAGGGCTTCGGAGACCCAGTACTTC | CAWKRDRASETQYF
once | TRBJ1-2 | TRBV18 | TRBD1 | TGTGCCAGCTCACCCCTCGACAGGGATTTGGGGGGCTACACCTTC | CASSPLDRDLGGYTF
NA | TRBJ1-1 | TRBV7-2 | NA | TGTGCCAGCAGCTTGGGACGCGGACAGCTTGAAGCTTTCTTT | CASSLGRGQLEAFF
NA | TRBJ1-1 | TRBV14 | TRBD1 | TGTGCCAGCAGCCGACAGGGGGGGTCGGGAGCTTTCTTT | CASSRQGGSGAFF
NA | TRBJ2-2 | TRBV28 | TRBD2 | TGTGCCAGCAGTTTAACTAGCGGGGGGTTCCCTATTAACACCGGGGAGCTGTTTTTT | CASSLTSGGFPINTGELFF
NA | TRBJ2-1 | TRBV7-8 | NA | TGTGCCAGCAGCGACCGGCTAGGTTACAATGAGCAGTTCTTC | CASSDRLGYNEQFF
NA | TRBJ1-2 | TRBV9 | TRBD1 | TGTGCCAGCAGCGTATCCTACAGGGGGCTGTATGGCTACACCTTC | CASSVSYRGLYGYTF
NA | TRBJ2-7 | TRBV19 | TRBD2 | TGTGCCAGTAGTAATCCTTCGGATAGCGGGACCTACGAGCAGTACTTC | CASSNPSDSGTYEQYF
NA | TRBJ1-4 | TRBV5-4 | TRBD1 | TGTGCCAGCAGCTTGACAGGGGGCGGGAGTGAAAAACTGTTTTTT | CASSLTGGGSEKLFF
once | TRBJ1-1 | TRBV29-1 | TRBD1 | TGCAGCGGGGACAGGGGCCACACTGAAGCTTTCTTT | CSGDRGHTEAFF
NA | TRBJ1-2 | TRBV6-1 | TRBD1 | TGTGCCGGAACTAACAGGGGCCATGGCTACACCTTC | CAGTNRGHGYTF
NA | TRBJ1-3 | TRBV7-9 | TRBD1 | TGTGCCAGCAGCATCCGGTGGGACAGGGGCGTCTCTGGAAACACCATATATTTT | CASSIRWDRGVSGNTIYF
NA | TRBJ2-2 | TRBV7-7 | TRBD1 | TGTGCCAGCACCTTATATACCGGACAGGCTGACACCGGGGAGCTGTTTTTT | CASTLYTGQADTGELFF
NA | TRBJ2-3 | TRBV11-3 | NA | TGTGCCAGCAGCGCCGCAGGCCTCTCTAGCACAGATACGCAGTATTTT | CASSAAGLSSTDTQYF
NA | TRBJ1-2 | TRBV9 | TRBD1 | TGTGCCAGCAGCGTAGGAGGGGGCGCGTTCTATGGCTACACCTTC | CASSVGGGAFYGYTF
NA | TRBJ2-5 | TRBV28 | NA | TGTGCCAGCAGTTTAGGGCTAGCGAACCAAGAGACCCAGTACTTC | CASSLGLANQETQYF
NA | TRBJ1-6 | TRBV25-1 | NA | TGTGCCAGCAGTGAAGGCTTCAGGGGTAATTCACCCCTCCACTTT | CASSEGFRGNSPLHF
NA | TRBJ2-7 | TRBV28 | NA | TGTGCCAGCGTGGAGGCAGGAGGCTACGAGCAGTACTTC | CASVEAGGYEQYF
NA | TRBJ1-1 | TRBV5-1 | TRBD1 | TGCGCCAGCAGCTCTACGACAGGGGGCCTCACTGAAGCTTTCTTT | CASSSTTGGLTEAFF
few | TRBJ1-1 | TRBV13 | NA | TGTGCCAGCAGCCCAAGGAGCTACTCGAACACTGAAGCTTTCTTT | CASSPRSYSNTEAFF
once | TRBJ2-2 | TRBV7-2 | NA | TGTGCCAGCAGCTTACAAGCCACCGGGGAGCTGTTTTTT | CASSLQATGELFF
NA | TRBJ2-5 | TRBV18 | TRBD2 | TGTGCCAGCTTAGGACTAGCCCCAGAGACCCAGTACTTC | CASLGLAPETQYF
NA | TRBJ1-1 | TRBV9 | NA | TGTGCCAGCAGCGTAGTACTTTCAAACACTGAAGCTTTCTTT | CASSVVLSNTEAFF
NA | TRBJ2-7 | TRBV19 | TRBD2 | TGTGCCAGTCGATCAGTAGCGGGAGCCGGGAGCTCCTACGAGCAGTACTTC | CASRSVAGAGSSYEQYF
once | TRBJ1-5 | TRBV5-1 | NA | TGCGCCAGCAGCTTCAGTAGCAATCAGCCCCAGCATTTT | CASSFSSNQPQHF
NA | TRBJ2-1 | TRBV7-8 | NA | TGTGCCAGCAGCTTAAAAGTGACTGGCCAATACAATGAGCAGTTCTTC | CASSLKVTGQYNEQFF